What follows are 22 T cell receptor beta chains derived from one specimen sequenced in a study of vaccination and CD4 T cells after COVID-19. The treatment: roughly ten-day PBMC culture with coronavirus spike peptide pools or control peptides (ViraFEST assay). CD4+ T cells that had been cultured provided DNA sequenced with the Oncomine TCR Beta short-read assay. One entry per CDR3 protein results from TCRdb running MiXCR on the PCR reads. The profile covers about 20,000 distinct CDR3 sequences, with around four fifths appearing a single time and around 17% taken by the ten largest. No cognate antigen is known for these TCRs. Source: CD4+ T cells from blood, cultured in vitro, taken after SARS-CoV-2 vaccination. These receptors all stem from a human donor who received a COVID-19 vaccine.

This rearrangement joins TRBV6-1 to TRBJ1-6, with D tentatively TRBD1 (5 bases). Trimming removed 10 bases from V and 9 bases from J, with 19 bases in between. Germline-derived CDR1 and CDR2 are MNHNS and SASEGT. This CDR3 is built from 14 residues. In DNA, the CDR3 is TGTGCCACTCGGGACCTCCGGGCACCTTCACCCCTCCACTTT. Its protein product is CATRDLRAPSPLHF.

This chain uses TRBV24-1 with TRBJ2-5, with 7 bases identical to TRBD1. Germline V gene lookup returns CDR1 KGHDR and CDR2 SFDVKD. The CDR3 consists of 15 residues. The V segment lost 2 bases and the J segment 3 bases; nucleotides outside the gene matches: 5. The CDR3 DNA is TGTGCCACCAGTGATTACAGGGGTTACGAAGAGACCCAGTACTTC. This translates into CATSDYRGYEETQYF.

This clonotype was detected once. The chain couples TRBV20-1 to TRBJ1-6; the D gene is possibly TRBD1 (5 bases). Germline V gives CDR1 DFQATT, CDR2 SNEGSKA (reference sequence). The CDR3 has 15 amino acids. V gave up 3 bases and J gave up 8 bases, with 17 bases separating them. CDR3 sequence (DNA): TGCAGTGCTAGTAGGTCGGGCAGGGTGGATTCACCCCTCCACTTT. It yields the protein CSASRSGRVDSPLHF.

Sample share makes this clonotype large. The chain is built from TRBV15 and TRBJ2-5, with D perhaps TRBD2 (5 bases). Trimming pared 4 bases from V and 5 bases from J, leaving 11 bases between. Germline V CDR1 and CDR2: LNHNV, YYDKDF (reference sequence). The CDR3 contains 13 residues. The CDR3 loop is CATSKRLSETQYF. CDR3 nucleotides: TGTGCCACCAGCAAGCGGCTATCGGAGACCCAGTACTTC.

This clonotype was seen only a few times. The chain combines TRBV25-1 with TRBJ1-6; unclear D gene. This CDR3 region has 13 residues. Trimming cost V 7 bases and J 4 bases, with 8 bases left between them. The germline V gene has CDR1 MGHDK and CDR2 SYGVNS. The CDR3 loop is CASIGQYNSPLHF. The CDR3 DNA is TGTGCCAGCATTGGTCAGTATAATTCACCCCTCCACTTT.

The DNA for the CDR3 is TGTGCCAGCAGTTACCCCGACAGCTACGAGCAGTACTTC. It specifies CASSYPDSYEQYF. This chain uses TRBV6-5 with TRBJ2-7; possible D gene TRBD1, 5 bases. The CDR3 is 13 amino acids. Trimming pared 2 bases from V and 3 bases from J, leaving 8 bases between. CDR1 is MNHEY and CDR2 is SVGAGI in the germline V gene.

The rearrangement links TRBV30 to TRBJ1-3; no clear D. Germline-derived CDR1 and CDR2 are GTSNPN and SVGIG (reference sequence). The CDR3 is 12 residues long. V lost 4 bases to trimming and J lost 8 bases, with 12 bases between them. CDR3 amino acids: CAWTSNRDTIYF. The CDR3 nucleotides are TGTGCCTGGACGAGTAACCGGGACACCATATATTTT.

The rearrangement uses TRBV24-1 and TRBJ2-2; TRBD2 is a possible D gene (5 bases). CDR1 and CDR2 (germline): KGHDR, SFDVKD. V gave up 5 bases and J gave up 10 bases, with 10 bases separating them. The CDR3 has 12 amino acids. The CDR3 spells CATSGGLLELFF. The DNA for the CDR3 is TGTGCCACCAGTGGTGGACTCTTGGAGCTGTTTTTT.

V is TRBV20-1 and J is TRBJ1-3; TRBD1 matches at 8 bases. Germline V CDR1 and CDR2: DFQATT, SNEGSKA (reference sequence). There are 13 residues in the CDR3. The V segment lost 2 bases and the J segment 6 bases; nucleotides outside the gene matches: 3. The CDR3 region is CSARRTGKNTIYF. CDR3 bases: TGCAGTGCTAGAAGGACAGGGAAAAACACCATATATTTT.

The chain is built from TRBV7-2 and TRBJ2-1; D tentatively fits TRBD1 or TRBD2 (5 bases each). V was cut by 8 bases and J by 10 bases, with 15 bases left in between. CDR3 length: 12 amino acids. Germline CDR1 SGHTA, CDR2 FQGNSA. The CDR3 nucleotides are TGTGCCAGCGGACTTCCTCGGGGCGAGCAGTTCTTC. This translates into CASGLPRGEQFF.

This clonotype was seen just once. This rearrangement joins TRBV6-5 to TRBJ1-1; TRBD1 aligns across 8 bases. CDR3 length: 16 amino acids. The V segment lost 2 bases and the J segment 5 bases; nucleotides outside the gene matches: 10. The germline gives CDR1 MNHEY, CDR2 SVGAGI. The CDR3 here is CASSYDSWTGRTEAFF. CDR3 in DNA: TGTGCCAGCAGTTACGACTCTTGGACAGGGAGAACTGAAGCTTTCTTT.

The chain is built from TRBV20-1 and TRBJ1-2; 7 nucleotides match TRBD1. V shed 3 bases and J 7 bases; nucleotides not matched to a gene: 8. The CDR3 is 13 residues long. Germline CDR1 and CDR2: DFQATT and SNEGSKA (reference sequence). The CDR3 bases are TGCAGTGCTAGTCCGGGACAGACGGCTGGCTACACCTTC. Translation: CSASPGQTAGYTF.

The V call is TRBV24-1, the J call TRBJ2-7, with 11 bases fitting TRBD1. V gave up 6 bases and J gave up 5 bases; unmatched junction bases: 2. Germline-derived CDR1 and CDR2 are KGHDR and SFDVKD. This CDR3 comprises 13 residues. The DNA of the CDR3 is TGTGCCACCAGTTGGACAGGGGGCGACGAGCAGTACTTC. This sequence encodes CATSWTGGDEQYF.

This chain joins TRBV6-1 and TRBJ2-7; D perhaps matches TRBD1 (6 bases). Germline CDR1 is MNHNS and CDR2 is SASEGT. V lost 5 bases and J 1 base, leaving 12 bases between the germline ends. This CDR3 has 14 residues. The CDR3: CASSPTTGSYEQYF. Here the CDR3 DNA reads TGTGCCAGCAGTCCGACGACAGGTTCCTACGAGCAGTACTTC.

The V gene is TRBV20-1, the J gene TRBJ2-7; D unclear. TRBJ2-5 matches the DNA end more closely, so the J call is doubtful. CDR1 is DFQATT and CDR2 is SNEGSKA in the germline V gene (reference sequence). The CDR3 is made up of 12 amino acids. CDR3 coding DNA: TGCAGTGCCCCTCAGTTCCAAGAGACCCAGTACTTC. Amino acid sequence: CSAPQFQETQYF.

The gene calls are TRBV6-1 and TRBJ1-5; D not certain. CDR3 size: 14 residues. Germline CDR1 MNHNS, CDR2 SASEGT. V dropped 6 bases and J dropped 10 bases, with 19 bases sitting between them. In nucleotides, the CDR3 is TGTGCCAGCAGCCGAGGACGTACGGATTATCCCCAGCATTTT. This sequence encodes CASSRGRTDYPQHF.

The V and J genes are TRBV6-5 and TRBJ1-6; D is possibly TRBD1 (6 bases). The CDR3 is 14 amino acids. Germline CDR1 MNHEY, CDR2 SVGAGI. Trimming pared 2 bases from V and 7 bases from J, leaving 9 bases between. The CDR3 bases are TGTGCCAGCAGTTACACGGACAGAAATTCACCCCTCCACTTT. It is translated as CASSYTDRNSPLHF.

The rearrangement uses TRBV30 and TRBJ2-1; D gene ambiguous. This CDR3 spans 14 amino acids. Germline lookup yields CDR1 GTSNPN and CDR2 SVGIG (reference sequence). V lost 3 bases to trimming and J lost 4 bases, with 13 bases between them. CDR3 in amino acids: CAWRLQGPYNEQFF. CDR3 sequence (DNA): TGTGCCTGGAGGCTACAAGGGCCTTACAATGAGCAGTTCTTC.

V is TRBV7-6 and J is TRBJ1-5, with 7 bases identical to TRBD1. With 4 bases clipped from V and 2 bases from J, the junction kept 2 bases outside the gene matches. Germline V gene data show CDR1 as SGHVS and CDR2 as FNYEAQ. The CDR3 spans 14 residues. The CDR3 DNA follows: TGTGCCAGCAGCTCCGGACAGGGCAATCAGCCCCAGCATTTT. This codes for CASSSGQGNQPQHF.

V is TRBV2 and J is TRBJ2-5; 7 bases map to TRBD1. Germline V lookup: CDR1 SNHLY, CDR2 FYNNEI. This CDR3 has 15 residues. Trimming took 7 bases from V and 5 from J; bases not matched to a gene: 13. CDR3 nucleotides: TGTGCCAGCACCCGACAGGGTCGTACCATGGAGACCCAGTACTTC. It yields the protein CASTRQGRTMETQYF.

V and J are TRBV2 and TRBJ2-7; 9 nucleotides line up with TRBD1. The trim removed 11 bases at V and 1 base at J, leaving 18 bases unmatched. The CDR3 sequence is 17 residues long. The germline V gene has CDR1 SNHLY and CDR2 FYNNEI. CDR3 sequence reads: CACPRGQGESRSYEQYF. For the CDR3, the DNA is TGTGCCTGCCCTAGGGGACAGGGAGAAAGTAGGTCCTACGAGCAGTACTTC.

V gene TRBV20-1 combines with J gene TRBJ2-1, with 9 bases lining up with TRBD2. V shed 6 bases, J shed 3 bases, and the junction held 9 bases outside the gene matches. The V gene's germline CDR1 is DFQATT and CDR2 SNEGSKA (reference sequence). The CDR3 runs to 15 residues. The CDR3 DNA follows: TGCAGTGCCGAAAAGGTAGCGGGGGTCTACAATGAGCAGTTCTTC. This sequence encodes CSAEKVAGVYNEQFF.